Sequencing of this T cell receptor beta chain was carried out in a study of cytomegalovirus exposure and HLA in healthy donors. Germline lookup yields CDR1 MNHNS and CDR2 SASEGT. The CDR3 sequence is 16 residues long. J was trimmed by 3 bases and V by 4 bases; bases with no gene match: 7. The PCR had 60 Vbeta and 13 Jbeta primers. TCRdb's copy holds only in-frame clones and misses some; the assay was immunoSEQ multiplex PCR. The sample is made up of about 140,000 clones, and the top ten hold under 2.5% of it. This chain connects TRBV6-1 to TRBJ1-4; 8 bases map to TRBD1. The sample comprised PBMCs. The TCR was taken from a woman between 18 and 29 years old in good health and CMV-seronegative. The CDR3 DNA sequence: TGTGCCAGCAGTGCGTACAGGGGGGGATCTAATGAAAAACTGTTTTTT. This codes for CASSAYRGGSNEKLFF.